The TCR beta chain under discussion was sequenced for a study of radiation and T cells in renal cell carcinoma. Time point specified: blood 4 weeks post-SBRT, at nephrectomy. Sample treatment: 15 Gy SBRT to primary tumor, nephrectomy 4 weeks later. Nephrectomy followed 15 Gy stereotactic body radiation by 4 weeks. Blood was sampled at baseline, 2 weeks and 4 weeks after SBRT. This renal cell carcinoma was of the clear cell type. The CDR3 has 11 residues. V lost 3 bases, J lost 1 base, and 0 bases lay in between. Germline V CDR1 and CDR2: SGHDN, FVKESK. Study outcomes and limitations: Top tumor clonotypes rose in blood 2 weeks post-radiation, then contracted.

By sample fraction, this clone is medium-sized (0.01 to 0.1%). Antigen specificity is unknown. Sequenced by immunoSEQ multiplex PCR; TCRdb stores in-frame clones only, minus some. The table shows 140,000 to 150,000 clones, with approximately 86% occurring only once. This clonotype was obtained from a woman aged 45-60 years with renal cell carcinoma. Sequenced material: blood, taken from a patient whose treatment included radiotherapy and nephrectomy. The V and J genes are TRBV14 and TRBJ1-1; no firm D call. Here the CDR3 DNA reads TGTGCCAGCAGCCAGAACACTGAAGCTTTCTTT. Residues: CASSQNTEAFF.